This T cell receptor (beta chain) derives from a study of blood T cell repertoires in COVID-19. The CDR3 is made up of 14 amino acids. Germline V lookup: CDR1 MNHEY, CDR2 SMNVEV (reference sequence). J was trimmed by 7 bases and V by 7 bases; bases with no gene match: 10. TCRdb's table, derived via immunoSEQ multiplex PCR, lists solely in-frame clones and lacks some. The sample has around 190,000 clones, 88% seen once; the top ten hold 1.5% to 2%. The sample comprised peripheral blood. The chain recombines TRBV27 with TRBJ2-4; 7 bases are a match to TRBD1. The clonotype was recovered from a young man with active or convalescent COVID-19. For the CDR3, the DNA is TGTGCCAGCAAAGGGACAGCTCGCCCGAACATTCAGTACTTC. It translates to CASKGTARPNIQYF.